This T cell receptor beta chain comes out of a study of cytomegalovirus exposure and HLA in healthy donors. Study-wide findings and caveats: In vitro assays verified that a few CMV-associated chains recognized CMV antigens specifically.

Profiling relied on immunoSEQ multiplex PCR, and the TCRdb table lists in-frame clones only, not all of them. Among around 400,000 clones listed, approximately 90% were seen once. Notes on this clone: As yet, its antigen is unknown.

The length of the CDR3 is 14 residues. The germline CDR1 and CDR2 sequences are SGHRS and YFSETQ. V trimming: 5 bases; J trimming: 11 bases; junction bases outside the gene matches: 12. The specimen sequenced was PBMCs. This TCR was recovered from a woman between 18 and 29 years old in good health and CMV-seronegative. The rearrangement links TRBV5-1 to TRBJ1-4; 7 bases fit TRBD1. Written as DNA, the CDR3 is TGCGCCAGCAGAGAGGGAGCAGGGGGGACGAAACTGTTTTTT. Translated: CASREGAGGTKLFF.